This entry concerns a single TCR beta chain. CDR3 length: 13 amino acids. Germline loops: CDR1 SNHLY, CDR2 FYNNEI. V was cut by 5 bases and J by 1 base, with 8 bases left in between. TCRdb's copy holds only in-frame clones and misses some; the assay was immunoSEQ multiplex PCR. The table has around 20,000 clones, over 70% seen once; the top ten hold 5.6%. The data were taken from a study of immune evolution from preneoplasia to lung adenocarcinoma. The TCR was taken from a person between 55 and 70 years old with lung adenocarcinoma. The genes are TRBV2 and TRBJ1-1; D ambiguous. The sequenced sample consisted of FFPE invasive lung adenocarcinoma tissue. The DNA of the CDR3 is TGTGCCAGCAGTAGGCCACCGAACACTGAAGCTTTCTTT. Translation gives CASSRPPNTEAFF.